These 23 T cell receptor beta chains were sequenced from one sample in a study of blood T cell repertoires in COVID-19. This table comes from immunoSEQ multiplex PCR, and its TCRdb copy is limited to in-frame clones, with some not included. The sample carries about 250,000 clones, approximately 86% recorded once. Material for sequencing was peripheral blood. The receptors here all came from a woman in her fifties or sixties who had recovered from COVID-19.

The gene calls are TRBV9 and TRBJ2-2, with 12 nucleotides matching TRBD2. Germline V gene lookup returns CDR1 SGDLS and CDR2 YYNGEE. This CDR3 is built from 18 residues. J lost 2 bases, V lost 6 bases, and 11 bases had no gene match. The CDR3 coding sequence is TGTGCCAGCACCCGTAGGGCTAGCGGGGGGGCCAACACCGGGGAGCTGTTTTTT. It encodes CASTRRASGGANTGELFF.

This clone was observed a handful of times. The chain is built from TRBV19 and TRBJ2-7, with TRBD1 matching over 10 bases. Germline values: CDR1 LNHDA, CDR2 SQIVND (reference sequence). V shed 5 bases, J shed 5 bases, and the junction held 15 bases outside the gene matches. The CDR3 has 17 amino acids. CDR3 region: CASSPTPTGQGGDEQYF. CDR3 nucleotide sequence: TGTGCCAGTAGTCCGACCCCTACTGGACAGGGGGGCGACGAGCAGTACTTC.

CDR3 DNA sequence: TGTGCCAGCAGTATGCAAAGCGGGGGGGCCTTAGCTGGGCAGTTCTTC. It is translated as CASSMQSGGALAGQFF. This sequence joins TRBV27 and TRBJ2-1, with 10 bases that match TRBD2. The germline V gene encodes CDR1 MNHEY and CDR2 SMNVEV (reference sequence). The length of the CDR3 is 16 residues. Germline trimming cut 5 bases from V and 12 bases from J; bases unmatched to any gene: 16.

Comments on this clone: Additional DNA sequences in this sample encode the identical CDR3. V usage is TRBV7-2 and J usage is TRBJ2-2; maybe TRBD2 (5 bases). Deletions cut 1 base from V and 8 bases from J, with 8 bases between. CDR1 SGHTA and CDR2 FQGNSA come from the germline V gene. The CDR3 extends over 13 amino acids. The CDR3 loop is CASSLGRTGELFF. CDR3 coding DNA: TGTGCCAGCAGCTTAGGCAGGACTGGGGAGCTGTTTTTT.

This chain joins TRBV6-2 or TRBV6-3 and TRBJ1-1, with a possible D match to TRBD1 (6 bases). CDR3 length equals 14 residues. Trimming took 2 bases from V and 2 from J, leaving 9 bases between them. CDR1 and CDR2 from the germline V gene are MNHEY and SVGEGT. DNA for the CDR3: TGTGCCAGCAGTTACCAAGGGGGAAACACTGAAGCTTTCTTT. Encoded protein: CASSYQGGNTEAFF.

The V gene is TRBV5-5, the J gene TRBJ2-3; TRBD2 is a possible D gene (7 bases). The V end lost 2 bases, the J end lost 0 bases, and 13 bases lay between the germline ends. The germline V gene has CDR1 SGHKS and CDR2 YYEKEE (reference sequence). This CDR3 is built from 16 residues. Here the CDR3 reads CASSLRGGGSTDTQYF. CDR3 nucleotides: TGTGCCAGCAGCTTAAGGGGGGGCGGGAGCACAGATACGCAGTATTTT.

The CDR3 DNA is TGTGCCAGTAGTATCAACAGGAACACTGAAGCTTTCTTT. Protein product: CASSINRNTEAFF. The chain recombines TRBV19 with TRBJ1-1; D gene unclear. This CDR3 is built from 13 residues. Trimming shortened V by 3 bases and J by 1 base, and 6 bases separated the two germline ends. Germline CDR1 is LNHDA and CDR2 is SQIVND (reference sequence).

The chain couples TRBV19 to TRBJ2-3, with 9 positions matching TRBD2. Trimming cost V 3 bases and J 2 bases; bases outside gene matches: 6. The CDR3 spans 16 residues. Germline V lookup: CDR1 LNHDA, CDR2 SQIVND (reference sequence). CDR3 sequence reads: CASSMDVAGVTDTQYF. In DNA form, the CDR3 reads TGTGCCAGTAGTATGGACGTAGCGGGGGTCACAGATACGCAGTATTTT.

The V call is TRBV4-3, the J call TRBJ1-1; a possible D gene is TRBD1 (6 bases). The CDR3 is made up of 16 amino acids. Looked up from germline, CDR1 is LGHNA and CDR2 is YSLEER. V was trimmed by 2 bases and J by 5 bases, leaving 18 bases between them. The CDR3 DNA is TGCGCCAGCAGCCAACAAACAGGGTGGACCCGGACTGAAGCTTTCTTT. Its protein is CASSQQTGWTRTEAFF.

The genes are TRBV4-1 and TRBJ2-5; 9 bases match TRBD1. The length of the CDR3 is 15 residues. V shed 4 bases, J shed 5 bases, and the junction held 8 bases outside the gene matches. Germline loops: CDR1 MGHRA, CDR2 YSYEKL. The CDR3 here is CASSLRDRVWETQYF. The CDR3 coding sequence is TGCGCCAGCAGCCTGAGGGACAGGGTCTGGGAGACCCAGTACTTC.

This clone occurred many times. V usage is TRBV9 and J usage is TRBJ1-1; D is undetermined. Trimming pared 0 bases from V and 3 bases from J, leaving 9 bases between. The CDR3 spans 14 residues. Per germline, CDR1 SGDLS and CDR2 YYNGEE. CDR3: CASSVDGGYTEAFF. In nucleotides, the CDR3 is TGTGCCAGCAGCGTAGACGGCGGGTACACTGAAGCTTTCTTT.

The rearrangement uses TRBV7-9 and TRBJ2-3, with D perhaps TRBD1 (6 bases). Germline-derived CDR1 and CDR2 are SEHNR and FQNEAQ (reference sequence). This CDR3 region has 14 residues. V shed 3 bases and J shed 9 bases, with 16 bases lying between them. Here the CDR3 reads CASSLHSPGATQYF. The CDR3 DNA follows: TGTGCCAGCAGCTTGCACTCTCCAGGGGCCACGCAGTATTTT.

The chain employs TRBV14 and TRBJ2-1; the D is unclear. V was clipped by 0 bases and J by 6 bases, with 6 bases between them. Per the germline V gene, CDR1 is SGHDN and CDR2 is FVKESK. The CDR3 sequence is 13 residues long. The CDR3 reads CASSQDQSNEQFF. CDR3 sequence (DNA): TGTGCCAGCAGCCAAGACCAGTCCAATGAGCAGTTCTTC.

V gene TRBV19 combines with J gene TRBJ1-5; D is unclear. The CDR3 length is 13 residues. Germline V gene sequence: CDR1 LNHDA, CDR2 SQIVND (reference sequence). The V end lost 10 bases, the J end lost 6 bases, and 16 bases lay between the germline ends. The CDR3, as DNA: TGTGCCATCGGGAGGGATTGGGCTCAGCCCCAGCATTTT. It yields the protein CAIGRDWAQPQHF.

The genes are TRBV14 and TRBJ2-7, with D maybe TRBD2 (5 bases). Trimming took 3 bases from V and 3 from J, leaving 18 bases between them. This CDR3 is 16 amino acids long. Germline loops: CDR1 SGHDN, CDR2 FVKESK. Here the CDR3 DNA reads TGTGCCAGCAGCCACATAGGCCGGGGTGGGAACTACGAGCAGTACTTC. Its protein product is CASSHIGRGGNYEQYF.

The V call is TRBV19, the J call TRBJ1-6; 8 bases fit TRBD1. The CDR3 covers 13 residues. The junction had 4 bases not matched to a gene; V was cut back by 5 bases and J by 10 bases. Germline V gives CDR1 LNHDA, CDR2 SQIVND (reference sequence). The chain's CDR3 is CASSGQGGSPLHF. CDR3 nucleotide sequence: TGTGCCAGTAGTGGACAGGGCGGCTCACCCCTCCACTTT.

CDR3 coding DNA: TGCGCCAGCAGCCAAGCAGAATCCTACGAGCAGTACTTC. It yields the protein CASSQAESYEQYF. The V call is TRBV4-3, the J call TRBJ2-7; D gene ambiguous. V lost 1 base and J 1 base, leaving 5 bases between the germline ends. This CDR3 has 13 residues. Germline CDR1 LGHNA, CDR2 YSLEER.

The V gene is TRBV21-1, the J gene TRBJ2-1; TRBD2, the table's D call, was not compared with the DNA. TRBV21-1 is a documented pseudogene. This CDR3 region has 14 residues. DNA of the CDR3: TGTGCCAGCAGCCCCCAAGCCCCCGGCAATGAGCAGTTCTTC. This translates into CASSPQAPGNEQFF.

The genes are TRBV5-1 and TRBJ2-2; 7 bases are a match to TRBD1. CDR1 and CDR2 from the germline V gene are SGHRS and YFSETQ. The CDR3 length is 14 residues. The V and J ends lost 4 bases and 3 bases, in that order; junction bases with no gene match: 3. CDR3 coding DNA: TGCGCCAGCAGCGACCAGGGGGACACCGGGGAGCTGTTTTTT. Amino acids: CASSDQGDTGELFF.

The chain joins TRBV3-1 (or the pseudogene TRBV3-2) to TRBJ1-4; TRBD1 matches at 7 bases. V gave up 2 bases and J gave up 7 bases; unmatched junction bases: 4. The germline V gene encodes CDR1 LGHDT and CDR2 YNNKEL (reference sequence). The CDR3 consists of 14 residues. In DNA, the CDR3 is TGTGCCAGCAGCCAACAGACAGGGAGTGAAAAACTGTTTTTT. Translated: CASSQQTGSEKLFF.

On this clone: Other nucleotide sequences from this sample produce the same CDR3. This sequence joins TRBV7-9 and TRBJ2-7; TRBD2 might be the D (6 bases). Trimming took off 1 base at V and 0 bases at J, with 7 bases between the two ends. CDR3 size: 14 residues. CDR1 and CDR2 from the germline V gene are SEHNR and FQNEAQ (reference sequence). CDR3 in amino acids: CASSLVGGSYEQYF. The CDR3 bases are TGTGCCAGCAGCTTAGTGGGGGGCTCCTACGAGCAGTACTTC.

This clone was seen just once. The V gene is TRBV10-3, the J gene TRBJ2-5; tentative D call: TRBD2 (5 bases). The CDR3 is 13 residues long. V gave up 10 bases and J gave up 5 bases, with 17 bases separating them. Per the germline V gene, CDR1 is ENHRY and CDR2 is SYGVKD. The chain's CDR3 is CATTASMGETQYF. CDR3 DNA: TGTGCCACCACGGCTAGCATGGGGGAGACCCAGTACTTC.

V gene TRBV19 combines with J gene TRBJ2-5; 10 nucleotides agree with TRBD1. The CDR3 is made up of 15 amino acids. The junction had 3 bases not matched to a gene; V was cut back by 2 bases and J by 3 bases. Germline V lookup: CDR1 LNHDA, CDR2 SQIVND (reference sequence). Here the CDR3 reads CASSITGTGEETQYF. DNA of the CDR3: TGTGCCAGTAGTATAACCGGGACAGGGGAAGAGACCCAGTACTTC.